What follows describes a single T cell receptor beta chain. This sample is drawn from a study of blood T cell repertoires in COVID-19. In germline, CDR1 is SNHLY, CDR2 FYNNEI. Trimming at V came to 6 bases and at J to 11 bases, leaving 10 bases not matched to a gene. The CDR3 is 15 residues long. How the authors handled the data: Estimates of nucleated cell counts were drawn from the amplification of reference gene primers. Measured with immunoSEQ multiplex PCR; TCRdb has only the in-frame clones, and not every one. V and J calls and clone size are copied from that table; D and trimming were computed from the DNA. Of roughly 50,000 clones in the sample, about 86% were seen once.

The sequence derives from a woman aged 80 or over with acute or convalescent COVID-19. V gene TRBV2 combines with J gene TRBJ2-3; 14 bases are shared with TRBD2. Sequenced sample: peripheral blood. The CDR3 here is CASSGTSGGTREQYF. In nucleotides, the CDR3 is TGTGCCAGCAGCGGGACTAGCGGGGGTACCCGTGAGCAGTATTTT.